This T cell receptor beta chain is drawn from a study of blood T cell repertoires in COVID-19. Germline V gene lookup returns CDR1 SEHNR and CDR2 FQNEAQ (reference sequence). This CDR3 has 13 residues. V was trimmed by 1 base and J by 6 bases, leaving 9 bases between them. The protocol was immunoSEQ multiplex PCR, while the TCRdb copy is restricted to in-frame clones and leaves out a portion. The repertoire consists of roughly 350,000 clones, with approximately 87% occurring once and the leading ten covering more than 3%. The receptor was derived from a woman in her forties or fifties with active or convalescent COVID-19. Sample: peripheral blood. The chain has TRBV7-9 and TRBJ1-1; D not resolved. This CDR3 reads CASSLDSPAEAFF. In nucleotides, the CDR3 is TGTGCCAGCAGCTTAGACAGCCCCGCTGAAGCTTTCTTT.